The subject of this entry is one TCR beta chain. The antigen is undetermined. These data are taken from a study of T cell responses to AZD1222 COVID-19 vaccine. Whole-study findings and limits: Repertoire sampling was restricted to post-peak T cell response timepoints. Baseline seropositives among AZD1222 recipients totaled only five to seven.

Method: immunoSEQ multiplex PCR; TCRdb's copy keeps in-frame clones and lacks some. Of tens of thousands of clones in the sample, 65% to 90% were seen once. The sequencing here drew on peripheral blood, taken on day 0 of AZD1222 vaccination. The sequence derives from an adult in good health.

The CDR3 loop reads CASSPAGGGSTEAFF. The CDR3 nucleotides read TGTGCCAGCAGCCCGGCGGGGGGCGGAAGCACTGAAGCTTTCTTT. The rearrangement links TRBV5-8 to TRBJ1-1, with D perhaps TRBD1 (6 bases). Trimming cost V 4 bases and J 4 bases, with 17 bases left between them. Per germline, CDR1 SGHTS and CDR2 YDEGEE. The CDR3 runs to 15 residues.